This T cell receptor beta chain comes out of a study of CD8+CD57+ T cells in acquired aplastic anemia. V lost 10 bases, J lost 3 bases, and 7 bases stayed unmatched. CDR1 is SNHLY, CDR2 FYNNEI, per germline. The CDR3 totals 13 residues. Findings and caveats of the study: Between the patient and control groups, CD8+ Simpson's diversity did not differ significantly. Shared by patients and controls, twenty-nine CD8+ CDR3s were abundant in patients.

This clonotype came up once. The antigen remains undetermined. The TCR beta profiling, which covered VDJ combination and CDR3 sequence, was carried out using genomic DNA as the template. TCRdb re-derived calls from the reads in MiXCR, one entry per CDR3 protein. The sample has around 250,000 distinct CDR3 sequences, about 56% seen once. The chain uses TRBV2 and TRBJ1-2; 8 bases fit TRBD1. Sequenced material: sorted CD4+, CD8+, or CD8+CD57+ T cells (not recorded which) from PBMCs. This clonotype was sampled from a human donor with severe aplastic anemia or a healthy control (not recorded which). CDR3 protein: CATGQGQDYGYTF. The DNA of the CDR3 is TGTGCCACCGGACAGGGTCAAGACTATGGCTACACCTTC.